This T cell receptor (beta chain) was observed in a study of T cell repertoires in cytomegalovirus infection. The length of the CDR3 is 15 residues. V shed 3 bases and J shed 1 base, with 9 bases lying between them. Worth noting for this clonotype: Its target is not known.

Each CDR3 protein gets one entry after TCRdb re-called the reads with MiXCR. The sample has 51,000 or so distinct CDR3 sequences; about 20% are singletons. The sample was CD8+ T cells from cultured PBMCs, taken from culture after CMV antigen stimulation. The V call is TRBV23-1, the J call TRBJ2-2, with D possibly being TRBD1 (5 bases). TRBV23-1 is filed as an ORF, its function uncertain. The source is a human donor in good health (CMV status not recorded). Some clones in this sample may be carry-over from other donors' samples. CDR3 DNA sequence: TGCGCCAGCAGTCATCCAGGACAGAACACCGGGGAGCTGTTTTTT. Translating it yields CASSHPGQNTGELFF.